This TCR beta chain was captured by sequencing in a study of blood T cell repertoires in COVID-19. Study-wide context: Both acute and convalescent COVID-19 samples were obtained from the United States, Italy and Spain.

Assignment of participants to cohorts was predicated upon participant-reported clinical history. Within 2 weeks before study entry, exposed participants met a COVID-19 case. As handled by the study authors: Quantification of nucleated cells was approximated via reference gene primer amplification. Sequencing used immunoSEQ multiplex PCR; TCRdb keeps in-frame clones, though not all of them. The V and J calls and clone size were taken over from that table, and D and trimming were inferred from the DNA. The sample carries under 200,000 clones, 80% to 85% recorded once. Germline CDR1 reads MNHEY; CDR2 reads SMNVEV (reference sequence). V was clipped by 5 bases and J by 3 bases; unmatched bases: 9. The CDR3 is made up of 15 amino acids.

Sequenced sample: PBMCs or T cells enriched from blood (not recorded which). The V call is TRBV27, the J call TRBJ1-2; 7 bases fit TRBD1. This receptor was identified in a woman in her twenties or thirties who had been exposed to COVID-19. The CDR3 protein is CASSPRTGGHYGYTF. Here the CDR3 DNA reads TGTGCCAGCAGTCCCCGGACAGGAGGACACTATGGCTACACCTTC.